This is a list of T cell receptor beta chains from one sample in a study of response to subunit inactivated influenza vaccine. TCRdb analysed the RT-PCR reads with MiXCR anew, one entry per CDR3 protein. The table includes fewer than 750,000 distinct CDR3 sequences, 12% to 15% detected once. Sample: PBMCs from blood, taken roughly 13 days after vaccination. The receptors shown here come from a man between 45 and 60 years old who received an inactivated influenza vaccine. Both conserved end residues are part of each CDR3. Fields, in order: J gene, D gene, clone size, V gene, CDR3 protein, CDR3 DNA. A D gene is named only where the DNA matches it firmly. Clone size is not always given. Where it is, it says once, few, many or a class for expanded clones.

>TRBJ2-2|.|few|TRBV29-1
CSVSDRSPNTGELFF
TGCAGCGTCTCAGACAGGTCTCCGAACACCGGGGAGCTGTTTTTT
>TRBJ1-1|.|.|TRBV20-1
CSARAATPNTEAFF
TGCAGTGCTAGAGCGGCCACCCCGAACACTGAAGCTTTCTTT
>TRBJ1-2|.|.|TRBV20-1
CSASRRVGGYTF
TGCAGTGCTAGCCGCAGAGTGGGCGGCTACACCTTC
>TRBJ1-1|.|.|TRBV11-2
CASALNHWNTEAFF
TGTGCCAGCGCCTTAAATCACTGGAACACTGAAGCTTTCTTT
>TRBJ2-7|.|few|TRBV12-3/TRBV12-4
CASGLNYEQYF
TGTGCCAGCGGGCTGAACTACGAGCAGTACTTC
>TRBJ1-6|.|.|TRBV28
CASSFGAAAYNSPLHF
TGTGCCAGCAGTTTCGGGGCAGCCGCCTATAATTCACCCCTCCACTTT
>TRBJ1-1|.|many|TRBV6-2/TRBV6-3
CASSYLSDQNTEAFF
TGTGCCAGCAGTTACTTGTCAGACCAGAACACTGAAGCTTTCTTT
>TRBJ2-2|TRBD2|.|TRBV6-2/TRBV6-3
CASTLGLEAGELFF
TGTGCCAGCACCTTAGGACTAGAGGCCGGGGAGCTGTTTTTT
>TRBJ1-1|TRBD1|few|TRBV29-1
CSVGQGAMNTEAFF
TGCAGCGTAGGACAGGGGGCTATGAACACTGAAGCTTTCTTT
>TRBJ1-5|.|few|TRBV5-6
CASSAFSMNSNQPQHF
TGTGCCAGCAGCGCCTTTTCGATGAATAGCAATCAGCCCCAGCATTTT
>TRBJ2-1|.|few|TRBV28
CASTPLGYYNEQFF
TGTGCCAGTACTCCTTTAGGGTACTACAATGAGCAGTTCTTC
>TRBJ2-5|.|.|TRBV7-9
CASSLARNRAEETQYF
TGTGCCAGCAGCTTAGCGAGGAACAGGGCCGAAGAGACCCAGTACTTC
>TRBJ1-1|.|few|TRBV7-2
CASSLAALTSAFF
TGTGCCAGCAGCTTAGCGGCGCTAACGTCAGCTTTCTTT
>TRBJ2-2|TRBD1|.|TRBV24-1
CATSDRDRANTGELFF
TGTGCCACCAGTGACCGGGACAGGGCGAACACCGGGGAGCTGTTTTTT
>TRBJ2-3|TRBD1|.|TRBV27
CASSHDRAHDTDTQYF
TGTGCCAGCAGTCACGACAGGGCCCATGACACAGATACGCAGTATTTT
>TRBJ2-1|.|.|TRBV20-1
CSARWWGGAPYNEQFF
TGCAGTGCTAGGTGGTGGGGTGGGGCCCCCTACAATGAGCAGTTCTTC
>TRBJ1-4|.|few|TRBV11-2
CASSLGDAIGKLFF
TGTGCCAGCAGCTTAGGAGATGCAATTGGAAAACTGTTTTTT
>TRBJ2-2|.|many|TRBV12-3/TRBV12-4
CASSLRGPNTGELFF
TGTGCCAGCAGTTTAAGGGGACCCAACACCGGGGAGCTGTTTTTT
>TRBJ2-3|TRBD1|few|TRBV2
CASRDRDSTDTQYF
TGTGCCAGCAGGGACAGGGATAGCACAGATACGCAGTATTTT
>TRBJ1-6|.|.|TRBV7-9
CASRPTNNSPLHF
TGTGCCAGCAGACCTACGAATAATTCACCCCTCCACTTT
>TRBJ2-1|.|.|TRBV4-3
CASSTDSGYYNEQFF
TGCGCCAGCAGCACGGATAGCGGCTACTACAATGAGCAGTTCTTC
>TRBJ2-2|TRBD2|.|TRBV6-5
CASSYSITSGRGVGELFF
TGTGCCAGCAGTTACTCGATAACTAGCGGGAGAGGTGTCGGGGAGCTGTTTTTT
>TRBJ1-5|.|few|TRBV10-3
CAISDRTLLQPQHF
TGTGCCATCAGTGATAGGACGTTGTTGCAGCCCCAGCATTTT
>TRBJ2-7|.|many|TRBV7-9
CASSLGLVEQYF
TGTGCCAGCAGCTTAGGGCTCGTCGAGCAGTACTTC
>TRBJ2-7|.|.|TRBV18
CASSTPGLKSYEQYF
TGTGCCAGCTCAACCCCGGGACTGAAATCCTACGAGCAGTACTTC
>TRBJ2-4|.|many|TRBV5-6
CASSFATNIQYF
TGTGCCAGCAGCTTCGCAACAAACATTCAGTACTTC